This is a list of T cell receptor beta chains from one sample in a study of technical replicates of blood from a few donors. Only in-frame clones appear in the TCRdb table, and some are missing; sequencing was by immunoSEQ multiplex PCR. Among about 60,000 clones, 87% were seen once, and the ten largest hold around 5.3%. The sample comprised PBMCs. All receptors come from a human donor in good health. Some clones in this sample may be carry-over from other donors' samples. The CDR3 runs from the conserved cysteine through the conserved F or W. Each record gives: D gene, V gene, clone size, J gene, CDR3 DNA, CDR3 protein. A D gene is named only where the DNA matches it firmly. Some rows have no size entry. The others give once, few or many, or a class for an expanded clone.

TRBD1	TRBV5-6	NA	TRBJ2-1	TGTGCCAGCAGCTTGGAAGGGACAGGGTTATTGATTGTCAATGAGCAGTTCTTC	CASSLEGTGLLIVNEQFF
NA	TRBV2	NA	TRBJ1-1	TGTGCCAGCCTAAAACAGGGAATGAACACTGAAGCTTTCTTT	CASLKQGMNTEAFF
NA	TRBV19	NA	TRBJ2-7	TGTGCCAGTAGTACTTATAACGAGCAGTACTTC	CASSTYNEQYF
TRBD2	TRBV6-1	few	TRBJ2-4	TGTGCCAGCAGAGCGGGGTGGTACATTCAGTACTTC	CASRAGWYIQYF
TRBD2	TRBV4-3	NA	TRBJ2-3	TGCGCCAGCAGCCAAGATATCGTGGGGGGGAAAAATACGCAGTATTTT	CASSQDIVGGKNTQYF
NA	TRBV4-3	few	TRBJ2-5	TGCGCCAGCAGCACCTCATACGGAGGCAGGGAGACCCAGTACTTC	CASSTSYGGRETQYF
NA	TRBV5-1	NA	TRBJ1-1	TGCGCCAGCAGCTCGGCAGGGGCGTACGCTGAAGCTTTCTTT	CASSSAGAYAEAFF
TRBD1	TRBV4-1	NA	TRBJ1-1	TGCGCCAGCAGCCAAGGGGGACAGGGGACTACTGAAGCTTTCTTT	CASSQGGQGTTEAFF
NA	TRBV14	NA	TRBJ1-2	TGTGCCAGCAGCCAGTCGCGGATTAGTGTGGCAAACCATGGCTACACCTTC	CASSQSRISVANHGYTF
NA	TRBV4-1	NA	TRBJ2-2	TGCGCCAGCAGCCAAGTTCCAGGGGCGAACACCGGGGAGCTGTTTTTT	CASSQVPGANTGELFF
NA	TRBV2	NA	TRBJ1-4	TGTGCCAGCACCCAGGGTGCAACTAATGAAAAACTGTTTTTT	CASTQGATNEKLFF
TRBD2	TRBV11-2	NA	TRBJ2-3	TGTGCCAGCAGCCTGCGGGGGGGCATGGCAGATACGCAGTATTTT	CASSLRGGMADTQYF
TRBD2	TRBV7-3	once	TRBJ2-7	TGTGCCAGCAGCTCCGGGATCTCGGGGGGCGAGCAGTACTTC	CASSSGISGGEQYF
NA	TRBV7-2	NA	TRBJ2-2	TGTGCCAGCAGCTTACAGAATCGAGGGAACACCGGGGAGCTGTTTTTT	CASSLQNRGNTGELFF
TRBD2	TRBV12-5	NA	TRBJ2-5	TGTGCTAGTGGTACATTAGCGGGGTTGAAAGAGACCCAGTACTTC	CASGTLAGLKETQYF
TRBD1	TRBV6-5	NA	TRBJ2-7	TGTGCCAGCAGTGAGGGGACAGCCACCGACGAGCAGTACTTC	CASSEGTATDEQYF
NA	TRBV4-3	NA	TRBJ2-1	TGCGCCAGCAGCCAAGATTTGAGGGAAAACTACAATGAGCAGTTCTTC	CASSQDLRENYNEQFF
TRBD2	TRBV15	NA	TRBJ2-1	TGTGCCACCAGCAAGAGTTTAGCGGGGGGCTTAAGCTCCTACAATGAGCAGTTCTTC	CATSKSLAGGLSSYNEQFF
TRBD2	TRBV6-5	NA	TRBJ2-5	TGTGCCAGCAGTTACTCGTCTGCCCGGGGGGGAGAGACCCAGTACTTC	CASSYSSARGGETQYF
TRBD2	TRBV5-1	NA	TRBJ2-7	TGCGCCAGCAGACGGACTAGCGGGAGATTTGAGCAGTACTTC	CASRRTSGRFEQYF
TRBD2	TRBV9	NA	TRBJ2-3	TGTGCCAGCAGCGTAGAGGGGAGGACTAGCGGGAGCACAGATACGCAGTATTTT	CASSVEGRTSGSTDTQYF
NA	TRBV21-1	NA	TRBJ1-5	TGTGCCAGCACCAAAGGAGGGAGGAAATGGGGGTGCAATCAGCCCCAGCATTTT	CASTKGGRKWGCNQPQHF
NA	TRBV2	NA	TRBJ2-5	TGTGCCAGCAGTCTGGACAACCAAGAGACCCAGTACTTC	CASSLDNQETQYF
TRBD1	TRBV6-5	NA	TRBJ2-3	TGTGCCAGCAGTTACTCAGGACAGGGTGAAGATACGCAGTATTTT	CASSYSGQGEDTQYF
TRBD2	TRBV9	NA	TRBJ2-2	TGTGCCAGCAGCGGGCGGGGGGGGCGCCGGACCGGGGAGCTGTTTTTT	CASSGRGGRRTGELFF
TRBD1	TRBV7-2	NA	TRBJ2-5	TGTGCCAGCAGCCTCCCCCGGACAGGGGGCATCGTAGAGACCCAGTACTTC	CASSLPRTGGIVETQYF
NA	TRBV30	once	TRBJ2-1	TGTGCCTGGAGCCTAGGGGACAATGAGCAGTTCTTC	CAWSLGDNEQFF
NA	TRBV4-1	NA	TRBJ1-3	TGCGCCAGCAGCCCCCTCAGAAGGCCAGGGGGAAACACCATATATTTT	CASSPLRRPGGNTIYF
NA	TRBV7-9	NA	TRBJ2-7	TGTGCCAGCACCCTATGGAATAGCAATGGTGCCTACGAGCAGTACTTC	CASTLWNSNGAYEQYF
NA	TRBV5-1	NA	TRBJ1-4	TGCGCCAGCAGCGGGGCACCTGCAACTAATGAAAAACTGTTTTTT	CASSGAPATNEKLFF
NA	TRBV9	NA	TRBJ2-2	TGTGCCAGCAGCGTAGCGTTCGGTACTACGAACACCGGGGAGCTGTTTTTT	CASSVAFGTTNTGELFF
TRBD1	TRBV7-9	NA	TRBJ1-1	TGTGCCAGCGCCGGGACAGAGATTAACACTGAAGCTTTCTTT	CASAGTEINTEAFF
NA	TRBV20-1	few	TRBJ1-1	TGCAGTGCTAGAGGGGAGCCTGAAGCTTTCTTT	CSARGEPEAFF